This T cell receptor beta chain emerged from a study of regulatory T cells in long-lasting Graves disease. Study-wide results and limits: Patients with persistent disease showed a bias toward TRBV28, TRBJ1-2 and TRBJ2-5.

Time point of the sample: newly diagnosed GD, antithyroid drugs for less than 3 months. The TCR library was made from RNA extracted from PBMCs. The J segment lost 5 bases and the V segment lost 3 bases, leaving 11 bases of the junction unmatched. Germline V gene lookup returns CDR1 MNHEY and CDR2 SVGAGI. The CDR3 is 16 amino acids. For TCR beta, libraries came from iRepertoire HTBI primers and Arm-PCR of CDR3 regions. TCRdb independently ran MiXCR on the multiplex PCR reads; one entry per CDR3 protein. The sample holds approximately 480,000 distinct CDR3 sequences, about a sixth seen once. In regard to this clonotype: No antigen is known for it.

These records were also assigned to another study, of T cells in Graves' hyperthyroidism and ophthalmopathy. That report notes: Exclusion followed for patients with uncontrolled infection, other autoimmune disease, pregnancy or lactation. In blood, most of the thyroid clonotypes expanded above 0.001 were also present. Median prediction lead before ophthalmopathy onset was 5 to 7 months with the model.

The rearrangement joins TRBV6-5 to TRBJ2-7; 9 bases match TRBD1. The starting material was peripheral blood mononuclear cells (PBMCs), obtained at new diagnosis, from a patient treated with antithyroid drugs. The TCR was taken from a man between 40 and 49 years old with Graves disease. The CDR3 spells CASSYRTGVRGNEQYF. The CDR3 coding sequence is TGTGCCAGCAGTTATAGGACAGGGGTTAGGGGGAACGAGCAGTACTTC.